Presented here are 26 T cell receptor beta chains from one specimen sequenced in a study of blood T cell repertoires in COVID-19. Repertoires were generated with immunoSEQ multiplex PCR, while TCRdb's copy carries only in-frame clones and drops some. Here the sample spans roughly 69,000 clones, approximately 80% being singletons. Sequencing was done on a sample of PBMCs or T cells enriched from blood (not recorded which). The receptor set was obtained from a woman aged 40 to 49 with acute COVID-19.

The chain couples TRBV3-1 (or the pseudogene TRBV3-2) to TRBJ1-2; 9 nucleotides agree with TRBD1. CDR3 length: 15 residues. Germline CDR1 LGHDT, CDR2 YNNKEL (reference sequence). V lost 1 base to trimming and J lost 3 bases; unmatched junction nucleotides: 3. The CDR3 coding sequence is TGTGCCAGCAGCCAAGGCGGGACAGGGCACTATGGCTACACCTTC. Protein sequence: CASSQGGTGHYGYTF.

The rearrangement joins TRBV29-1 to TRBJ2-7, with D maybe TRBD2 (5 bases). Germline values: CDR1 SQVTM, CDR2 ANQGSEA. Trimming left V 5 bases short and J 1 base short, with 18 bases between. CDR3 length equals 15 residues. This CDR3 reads CSVYLSTPGSYEQYF. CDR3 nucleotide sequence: TGCAGCGTTTATCTCAGCACTCCGGGATCCTACGAGCAGTACTTC.

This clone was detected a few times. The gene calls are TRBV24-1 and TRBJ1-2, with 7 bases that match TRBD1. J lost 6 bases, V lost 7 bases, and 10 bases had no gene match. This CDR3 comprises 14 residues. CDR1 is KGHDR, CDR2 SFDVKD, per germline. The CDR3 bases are TGTGCCACCAGCAACACCGAAACAGGGGATGGCTACACCTTC. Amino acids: CATSNTETGDGYTF.

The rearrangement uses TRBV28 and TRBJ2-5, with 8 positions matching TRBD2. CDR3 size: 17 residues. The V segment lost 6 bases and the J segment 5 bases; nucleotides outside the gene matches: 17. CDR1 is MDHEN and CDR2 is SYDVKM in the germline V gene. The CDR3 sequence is CASSGGPDLAGEETQYF. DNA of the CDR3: TGTGCCAGCAGCGGGGGCCCCGACCTAGCGGGTGAGGAGACCCAGTACTTC.

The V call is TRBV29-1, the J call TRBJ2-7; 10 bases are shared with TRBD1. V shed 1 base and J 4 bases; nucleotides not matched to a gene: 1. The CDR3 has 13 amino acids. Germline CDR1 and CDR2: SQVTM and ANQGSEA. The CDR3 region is CSVEGQGAYEQYF. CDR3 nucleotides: TGCAGCGTTGAAGGACAGGGGGCATACGAGCAGTACTTC.

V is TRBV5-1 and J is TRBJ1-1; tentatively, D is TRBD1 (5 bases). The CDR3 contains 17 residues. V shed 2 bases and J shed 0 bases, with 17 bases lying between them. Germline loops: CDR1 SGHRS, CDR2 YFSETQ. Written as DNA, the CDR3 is TGCGCCAGCAGCTTACGCCCTTCGGGGGAGGTGAACACTGAAGCTTTCTTT. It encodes CASSLRPSGEVNTEAFF.

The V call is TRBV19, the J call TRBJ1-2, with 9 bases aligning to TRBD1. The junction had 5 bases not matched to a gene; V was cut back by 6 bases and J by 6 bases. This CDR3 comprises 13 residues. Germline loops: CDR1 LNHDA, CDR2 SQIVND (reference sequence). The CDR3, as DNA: TGTGCCAGTAGCCGAGGGACAGGGAATGGCTACACCTTC. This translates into CASSRGTGNGYTF.

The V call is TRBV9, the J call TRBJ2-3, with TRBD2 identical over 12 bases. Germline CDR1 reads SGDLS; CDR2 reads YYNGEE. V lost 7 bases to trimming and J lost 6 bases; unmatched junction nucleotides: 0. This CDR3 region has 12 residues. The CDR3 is CASGLAGDTQYF. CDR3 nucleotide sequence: TGTGCCAGCGGACTAGCGGGGGATACGCAGTATTTT.

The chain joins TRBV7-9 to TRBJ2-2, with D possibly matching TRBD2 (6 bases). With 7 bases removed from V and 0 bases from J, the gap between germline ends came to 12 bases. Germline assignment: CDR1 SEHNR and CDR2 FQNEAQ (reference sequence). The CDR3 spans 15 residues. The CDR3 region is CASIGTYANTGELFF. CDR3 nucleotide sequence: TGTGCCAGCATCGGGACTTACGCGAACACCGGGGAGCTGTTTTTT.

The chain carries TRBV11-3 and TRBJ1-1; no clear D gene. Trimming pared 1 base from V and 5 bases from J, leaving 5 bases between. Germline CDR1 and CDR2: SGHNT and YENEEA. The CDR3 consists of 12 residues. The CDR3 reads CASSLAGTEAFF. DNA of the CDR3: TGTGCCAGCAGCTTAGCGGGGACTGAAGCTTTCTTT.

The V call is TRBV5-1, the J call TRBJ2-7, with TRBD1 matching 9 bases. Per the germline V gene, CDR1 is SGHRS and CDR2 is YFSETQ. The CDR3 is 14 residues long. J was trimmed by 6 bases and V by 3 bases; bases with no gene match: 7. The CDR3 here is CASSWSGTGREQYF. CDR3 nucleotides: TGCGCCAGCAGCTGGTCGGGGACAGGGCGCGAGCAGTACTTC.

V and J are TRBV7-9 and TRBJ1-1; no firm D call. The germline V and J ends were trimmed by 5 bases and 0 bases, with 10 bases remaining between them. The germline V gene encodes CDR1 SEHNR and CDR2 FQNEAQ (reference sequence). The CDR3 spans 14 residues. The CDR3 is CASSRERVNTEAFF. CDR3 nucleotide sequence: TGTGCCAGCAGCCGGGAGAGGGTGAACACTGAAGCTTTCTTT.

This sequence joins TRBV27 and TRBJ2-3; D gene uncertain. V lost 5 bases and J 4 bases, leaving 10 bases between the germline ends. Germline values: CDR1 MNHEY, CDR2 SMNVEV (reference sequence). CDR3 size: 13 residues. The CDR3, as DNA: TGTGCCAGCAGTCAACTAAACCCAGATACGCAGTATTTT. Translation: CASSQLNPDTQYF.

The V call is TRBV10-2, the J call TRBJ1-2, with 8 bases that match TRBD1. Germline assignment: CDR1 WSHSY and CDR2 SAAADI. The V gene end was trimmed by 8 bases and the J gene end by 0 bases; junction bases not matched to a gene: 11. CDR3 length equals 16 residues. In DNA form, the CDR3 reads TGCGCCAGCCAACCTAGGGGACAGGTTCCTAACTATGGCTACACCTTC. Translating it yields CASQPRGQVPNYGYTF.

CDR3 coding DNA: TGTGCCAGCAGCCCGCTGTTTAGGGGAATACAGCATTTT. Its translation: CASSPLFRGIQHF. The chain carries TRBV3-1 (or the pseudogene TRBV3-2) and TRBJ1-5; the D gene is possibly TRBD1 (5 bases). CDR1 and CDR2 (germline): LGHDT, YNNKEL (reference sequence). V dropped 4 bases and J dropped 13 bases, with 17 bases sitting between them. CDR3 size: 13 residues.

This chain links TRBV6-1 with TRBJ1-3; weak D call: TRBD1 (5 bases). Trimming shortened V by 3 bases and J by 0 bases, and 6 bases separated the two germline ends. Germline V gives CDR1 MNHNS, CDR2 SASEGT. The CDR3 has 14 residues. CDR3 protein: CASSEGGSGNTIYF. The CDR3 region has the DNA TGTGCCAGCAGTGAGGGGGGCTCTGGAAACACCATATATTTT.

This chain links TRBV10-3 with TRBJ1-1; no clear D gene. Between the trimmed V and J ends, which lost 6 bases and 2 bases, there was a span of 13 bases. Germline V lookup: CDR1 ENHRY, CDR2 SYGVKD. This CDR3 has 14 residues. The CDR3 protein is CAIREVADNTEAFF. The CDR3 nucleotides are TGTGCCATCAGGGAGGTGGCAGATAACACTGAAGCTTTCTTT.

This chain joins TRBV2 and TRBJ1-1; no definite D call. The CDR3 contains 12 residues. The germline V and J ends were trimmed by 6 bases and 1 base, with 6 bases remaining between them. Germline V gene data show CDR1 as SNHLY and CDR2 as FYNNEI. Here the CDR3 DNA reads TGTGCCAGCAGCACAGAGAACACTGAAGCTTTCTTT. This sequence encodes CASSTENTEAFF.

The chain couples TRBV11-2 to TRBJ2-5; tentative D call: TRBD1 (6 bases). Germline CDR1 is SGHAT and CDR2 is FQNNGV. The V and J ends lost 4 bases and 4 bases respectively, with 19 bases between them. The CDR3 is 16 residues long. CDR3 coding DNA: TGTGCCAGCAGCTCAGATGGTGGGGGCCAGGGAGAGACCCAGTACTTC. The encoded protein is CASSSDGGGQGETQYF.

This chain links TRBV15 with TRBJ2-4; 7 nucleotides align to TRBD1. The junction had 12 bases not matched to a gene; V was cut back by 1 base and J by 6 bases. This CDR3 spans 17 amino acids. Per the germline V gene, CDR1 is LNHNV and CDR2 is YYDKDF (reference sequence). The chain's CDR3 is CATSRGFGDRGPNIQYF. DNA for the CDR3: TGTGCCACCAGCAGAGGATTTGGGGACAGAGGACCAAACATTCAGTACTTC.

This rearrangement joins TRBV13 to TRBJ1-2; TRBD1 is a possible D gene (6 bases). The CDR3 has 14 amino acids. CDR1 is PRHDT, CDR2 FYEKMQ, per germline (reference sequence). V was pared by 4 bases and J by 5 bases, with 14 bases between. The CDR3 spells CASSSPGTPYGYTF. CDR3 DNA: TGTGCCAGCAGCTCACCCGGGACACCGTATGGCTACACCTTC.

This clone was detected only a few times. The CDR3 nucleotides read TGCGCCAGCAGCCCAACCAGGGGCAGTTCACCCCTCCACTTT. It encodes CASSPTRGSSPLHF. V and J are TRBV5-1 and TRBJ1-6, with a weak D call TRBD1 (6 bases). This CDR3 comprises 14 residues. Trimming took 4 bases from V and 9 from J, leaving 14 bases between them. Germline V lookup: CDR1 SGHRS, CDR2 YFSETQ.

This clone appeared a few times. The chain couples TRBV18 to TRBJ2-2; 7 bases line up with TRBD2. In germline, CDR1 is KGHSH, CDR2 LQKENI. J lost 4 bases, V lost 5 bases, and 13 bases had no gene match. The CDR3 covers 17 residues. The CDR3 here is CASSKVGGGPSTGELFF. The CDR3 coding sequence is TGTGCCAGCTCAAAAGTCGGGGGAGGGCCCAGCACCGGGGAGCTGTTTTTT. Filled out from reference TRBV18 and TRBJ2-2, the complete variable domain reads NAGVMQNPRHLVRRRGQEARLRCSPMKGHSHVYWYRQLPEEGLKFMVYLQKENIIDESGMPKERFSAEFPKEGPSILRIQQVVRGDSAAYFCASSKVGGGPSTGELFFGEGSRLTVL.

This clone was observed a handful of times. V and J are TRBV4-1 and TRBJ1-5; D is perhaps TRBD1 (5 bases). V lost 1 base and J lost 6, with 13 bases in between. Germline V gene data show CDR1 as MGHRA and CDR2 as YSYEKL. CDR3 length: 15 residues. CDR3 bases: TGCGCCAGCAGCCAAGGTAGGGGTCCCAGTCAGCCCCAGCATTTT. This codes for CASSQGRGPSQPQHF.

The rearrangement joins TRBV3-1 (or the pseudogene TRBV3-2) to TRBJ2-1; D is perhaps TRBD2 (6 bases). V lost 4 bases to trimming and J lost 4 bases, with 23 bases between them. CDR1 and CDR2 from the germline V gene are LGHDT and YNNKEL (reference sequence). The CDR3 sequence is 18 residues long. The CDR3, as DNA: TGTGCCAGCAGCCCCCCCGGCGGGGCCCGACCCTCGTACAATGAGCAGTTCTTC. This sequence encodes CASSPPGGARPSYNEQFF.

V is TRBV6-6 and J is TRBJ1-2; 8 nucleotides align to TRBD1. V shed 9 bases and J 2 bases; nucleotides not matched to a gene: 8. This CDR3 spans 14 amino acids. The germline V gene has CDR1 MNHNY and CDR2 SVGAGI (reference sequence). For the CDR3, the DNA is TGTGCCAGTCACCAGGGGGCTTTGAACTATGGCTACACCTTC. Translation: CASHQGALNYGYTF.